The clone carrying this TCR beta chain has just one count. Replicate PCRs run on sorted subsets employed approximately 200 ng DNA, 25,000 to 35,000 T cell genomes. TCRdb's copy holds only in-frame clones and misses some; the assay was immunoSEQ multiplex PCR. The repertoire has about 680,000 clones, about 74% of them found once; the top ten carry 1.5% to 2%. J was trimmed by 5 bases and V by 6 bases; bases with no gene match: 14. The CDR3 is made up of 16 amino acids. Germline assignment: CDR1 SQVTM and CDR2 ANQGSEA. The data are from a study of shared clonotypes between healthy human individuals. The genes are TRBV29-1 and TRBJ2-7; 12 nucleotides agree with TRBD2. The sequencing input was memory CD4+ T cells sorted from blood. Subset defined: CD45RA-negative fraction. The origin of this receptor is a woman under 40 in good health. CDR3 DNA: TGCAGCGTACAGAGGACTAGCGGGGCACCCGAACACGAGCAGTACTTC. Amino acid sequence: CSVQRTSGAPEHEQYF.